This passage covers 24 T cell receptor beta chains from one sample sequenced in a study of blood T cell repertoires in COVID-19. Assay used: immunoSEQ multiplex PCR; TCRdb lists only in-frame clones, some missing. The data contain 300,000 or so clones, nearly 90% of them singletons. The sample was PBMCs or T cells enriched from blood (not recorded which). These receptor sequences come from a woman aged 45-65 years who had been exposed to COVID-19.

This chain connects TRBV5-4 to TRBJ2-5; 12 bases agree with TRBD2. Per the germline V gene, CDR1 is SGHNT and CDR2 is YYREEE (reference sequence). The CDR3 is made up of 19 amino acids. V shed 5 bases, J shed 1 base, and the junction held 15 bases outside the gene matches. The chain's CDR3 is CASSKPSGLAGSSQETQYF. The DNA of the CDR3 is TGTGCCAGCAGTAAGCCGTCCGGACTAGCGGGGTCCTCCCAAGAGACCCAGTACTTC.

V usage is TRBV5-1 and J usage is TRBJ2-2, with 7 nucleotides matching TRBD1. Germline V lookup: CDR1 SGHRS, CDR2 YFSETQ. The CDR3 is made up of 15 amino acids. Losses at the gene ends were 6 bases for V and 0 bases for J; bases not matched to a gene: 5. The CDR3 region is CASTQGDTNTGELFF. The CDR3 DNA reads as TGCGCCAGCACCCAGGGGGACACGAACACCGGGGAGCTGTTTTTT.

A remark on this clone: The sample has other DNA sequences that encode this CDR3 too. Here the CDR3 reads CASSQVRETQYF. Written as DNA, the CDR3 is TGTGCCAGCAGCCAAGTTCGAGAGACCCAGTACTTC. V is TRBV3-1 (or the pseudogene TRBV3-2) and J is TRBJ2-5; D uncertain. CDR3 size: 12 residues. Germline V gene lookup returns CDR1 LGHDT and CDR2 YNNKEL (reference sequence). The V gene lost 1 base and the J gene lost 4 bases, with 4 bases spanning the gap.

This chain joins TRBV18 and TRBJ1-1; D may be TRBD1 (5 bases). This CDR3 spans 16 amino acids. CDR1 and CDR2 (germline): KGHSH, LQKENI. Trimming pared 0 bases from V and 1 base from J, leaving 12 bases between. The CDR3, as DNA: TGTGCCAGCTCACCACCGGGGCAGGGAAGGAACACTGAAGCTTTCTTT. Encoded protein: CASSPPGQGRNTEAFF.

V usage is TRBV10-3 and J usage is TRBJ2-3; D ambiguous. The V end lost 5 bases, the J end lost 3 bases, and 12 bases lay between the germline ends. Germline V gives CDR1 ENHRY, CDR2 SYGVKD. This CDR3 is built from 14 residues. In DNA, the CDR3 is TGTGCCATCAGTCTCCCAGCCGGGACAGATACGCAGTATTTT. Residues: CAISLPAGTDTQYF.

The CDR3 reads CSILRGNTIYF. In DNA form, the CDR3 reads TGCAGCATTCTAAGAGGAAACACCATATATTTT. This rearrangement joins TRBV29-1 to TRBJ1-3; D gene uncertain. CDR1 and CDR2 (germline): SQVTM, ANQGSEA. The CDR3 runs 11 residues. The V end was cut by 8 bases, the J end by 4 bases, with 9 bases between.

The CDR3 protein is CASSQDILAEETQYF. Written as DNA, the CDR3 is TGCGCCAGCAGCCAAGATATACTAGCGGAAGAGACCCAGTACTTC. The J gene is TRBJ2-5, the V gene TRBV4-1; 8 nucleotides align to TRBD2. CDR1 and CDR2 from the germline V gene are MGHRA and YSYEKL. The CDR3 is made up of 15 amino acids. With 0 bases clipped from V and 3 bases from J, the junction kept 3 bases outside the gene matches.

J is TRBJ1-2 and V is TRBV15, with TRBD1 matching 10 bases. Losses at the gene ends were 5 bases for V and 8 bases for J; bases not matched to a gene: 11. Germline values: CDR1 LNHNV, CDR2 YYDKDF (reference sequence). The CDR3 loop spans 15 amino acids. CDR3 nucleotides: TGTGCCACCAGCTACCGGGACAGGGGATTTGAAGGCTACACCTTC. It yields the protein CATSYRDRGFEGYTF.

J is TRBJ1-1 and V is TRBV9, with D possibly matching TRBD1 (5 bases). The V gene lost 3 bases and the J gene lost 2 bases, with 8 bases spanning the gap. The CDR3 consists of 13 residues. CDR1 SGDLS and CDR2 YYNGEE come from the germline V gene. The CDR3 sequence is CASSGQGNTEAFF. Here the CDR3 DNA reads TGTGCCAGCAGCGGGCAGGGAAACACTGAAGCTTTCTTT. The whole variable domain, filled in from reference TRBV9 and TRBJ1-1, reads DSGVTQTPKHLITATGQRVTLRCSPRSGDLSVYWYQQSLDQGLQFLIQYYNGEERAKGNILERFSAQQFPDLHSELNLSSLELGDSALYFCASSGQGNTEAFFGQGTRLTVV.

This clone came up once. The chain combines TRBV3-1 (or the pseudogene TRBV3-2) with TRBJ1-6; D gene unclear. The CDR3 totals 12 residues. Germline V gene lookup returns CDR1 LGHDT and CDR2 YNNKEL (reference sequence). Trimming pared 1 base from V and 11 bases from J, leaving 6 bases between. DNA for the CDR3: TGTGCCAGCAGCCAAGGTACAGCACCCCTCCACTTT. This codes for CASSQGTAPLHF.

This chain connects TRBV7-9 to TRBJ2-1; possibly TRBD1 for D (6 bases). CDR3 length equals 16 residues. In germline, CDR1 is SEHNR, CDR2 FQNEAQ (reference sequence). V was cut by 3 bases and J by 6 bases, with 18 bases left in between. The CDR3 loop reads CASSFLAGEGGNEQFF. The CDR3 DNA is TGTGCCAGCAGCTTCCTCGCAGGGGAAGGAGGCAATGAGCAGTTCTTC.

The rearrangement uses TRBV18 and TRBJ1-2; D not resolved. Germline CDR1 is KGHSH and CDR2 is LQKENI. The CDR3 has 15 residues. V lost 3 bases, J lost 2 bases, and 13 bases lay in between. The CDR3 region has the DNA TGTGCCAGCTCACCTACAGTGGCCTTAAACTATGGCTACACCTTC. It codes for CASSPTVALNYGYTF.

This clone was seen only once. This sample includes further DNA sequences coding for the same CDR3. The V and J genes are TRBV4-1 and TRBJ1-5; the match to TRBD1 covers 7 bases. The CDR3 has 14 residues. CDR1 and CDR2 from the germline V gene are MGHRA and YSYEKL. V lost 2 bases, J lost 7 bases, and 5 bases stayed unmatched. The CDR3 nucleotides are TGCGCCAGCAGCCAATTAGGGGGCCGGCAGCCCCAGCATTTT. Protein product: CASSQLGGRQPQHF.

In the case of this clone: The sample carries other DNA sequences with the same CDR3. The V gene is TRBV28, the J gene TRBJ1-2; D remains ambiguous. The germline CDR1 and CDR2 sequences are MDHEN and SYDVKM. The CDR3 covers 12 residues. The V and J ends lost 2 bases and 5 bases respectively, with 6 bases between them. This chain's CDR3 is CASSLGTYGYTF. The CDR3 DNA reads TGTGCCAGCAGTTTAGGCACGTATGGCTACACCTTC.

This chain links TRBV21-1 with TRBJ1-5; the DNA was not used to check the table's D call, TRBD1. TRBV21-1 is listed as a pseudogene. The CDR3 is made up of 14 amino acids. In nucleotides, the CDR3 is TGTGCCAGGGTACCAGGGGGTAGCAATCAGCCCCAGCATTTT. It encodes CARVPGGSNQPQHF.

This clone has a single count. The chain couples TRBV2 to TRBJ1-5; 9 nucleotides match TRBD1. The CDR3 has 17 residues. Germline V gene sequence: CDR1 SNHLY, CDR2 FYNNEI. V shed 4 bases, J shed 7 bases, and the junction held 14 bases outside the gene matches. The CDR3 DNA reads TGTGCCAGCAGTGGCCGTCCCGGGACAGGGAATGGGCAGCCCCAGCATTTT. Translating it yields CASSGRPGTGNGQPQHF. The full variable domain, rest sourced from reference TRBV2 and TRBJ1-5, is EPEVTQTPSHQVTQMGQEVILRCVPISNHLYFYWYRQILGQKVEFLVSFYNNEISEKSEIFDDQFSVERPDGSNFTLKIRSTKLEDSAMYFCASSGRPGTGNGQPQHFGDGTRLSIL.

This clone has a single count. CDR3 sequence reads: CAWVRDRAFYGYTF. The CDR3 nucleotides are TGTGCCTGGGTTCGCGACAGGGCGTTCTATGGCTACACCTTC. This sequence joins TRBV30 and TRBJ1-2, with 7 bases aligning to TRBD1. The CDR3 has 14 amino acids. V shed 5 bases, J shed 4 bases, and the junction held 10 bases outside the gene matches. CDR1 and CDR2 from the germline V gene are GTSNPN and SVGIG (reference sequence).

V usage is TRBV9 and J usage is TRBJ1-2; no firm D call. The length of the CDR3 is 14 residues. V lost 0 bases, J lost 2 bases, and 8 bases lay in between. Per the germline V gene, CDR1 is SGDLS and CDR2 is YYNGEE. Here the CDR3 reads CASSVARENYGYTF. In DNA, the CDR3 is TGTGCCAGCAGCGTAGCGAGGGAAAACTATGGCTACACCTTC. The variable domain in full, with the rest retrieved from reference TRBV9 and TRBJ1-2, is DSGVTQTPKHLITATGQRVTLRCSPRSGDLSVYWYQQSLDQGLQFLIQYYNGEERAKGNILERFSAQQFPDLHSELNLSSLELGDSALYFCASSVARENYGYTFGSGTRLTVV.

V usage is TRBV11-2 and J usage is TRBJ2-7; 15 bases fit TRBD2. Trimming took 0 bases from V and 6 from J; bases not matched to a gene: 6. Germline V lookup: CDR1 SGHAT, CDR2 FQNNGV. The length of the CDR3 is 17 residues. The CDR3: CASSLDSPGLAGGEQYF. The DNA of the CDR3 is TGTGCCAGCAGCTTAGACTCTCCGGGACTAGCGGGGGGCGAGCAGTACTTC.

The genes are TRBV18 and TRBJ1-3, with a tentative D call TRBD1 (5 bases). Trimming removed 8 bases from V and 0 bases from J, with 11 bases in between. Germline V CDR1 and CDR2: KGHSH, LQKENI. This CDR3 has 14 residues. The CDR3 DNA reads TGTGCCAGCGGGACTGACAGCTCTGGAAACACCATATATTTT. Translation: CASGTDSSGNTIYF.

The rearrangement links TRBV4-1 to TRBJ2-7; TRBD2 aligns across 7 bases. J was trimmed by 3 bases and V by 3 bases; bases with no gene match: 14. The CDR3 has 17 residues. Germline values: CDR1 MGHRA, CDR2 YSYEKL. The CDR3 sequence is CASSQGAAPGGVYEQYF. The DNA for the CDR3 is TGCGCCAGCAGCCAGGGTGCGGCCCCGGGAGGAGTCTACGAGCAGTACTTC.

In regard to this clone: Its ends do not fully match the called genes, so a read error is possible. The CDR3: CASSLPTGEQFF. The CDR3 coding sequence is TGTGCTAGCAGCTTACCGACAGGAGAGCAGTTCTTC. The chain is built from TRBV7-7 and TRBJ2-1; weak D call: TRBD1 (6 bases). This CDR3 is 12 amino acids long. Germline CDR1 SSHAT, CDR2 FNYEAQ (reference sequence).

CDR3 in DNA: TGTGCCAGCAGGCGGACAGGGGGCCGGGACGAGCAGTACTTC. Translation gives CASRRTGGRDEQYF. J is TRBJ2-7 and V is TRBV3-1 (or the pseudogene TRBV3-2); TRBD1 matches at 11 bases. Unmatched junction bases numbered 6, after V lost 6 bases and J lost 5 bases. This CDR3 has 14 amino acids. Germline V gene lookup returns CDR1 LGHDT and CDR2 YNNKEL (reference sequence).

This clone was recorded once. This sequence joins TRBV13 and TRBJ1-5; 9 bases are a match to TRBD1. There are 15 residues in the CDR3. The V gene's germline CDR1 is PRHDT and CDR2 FYEKMQ (reference sequence). V was pared by 3 bases and J by 7 bases, with 7 bases of the junction left unmatched. DNA for the CDR3: TGTGCCAGCAGCTTTAACAGGGGGCGAGAGCAGCCCCAGCATTTT. Protein: CASSFNRGREQPQHF.